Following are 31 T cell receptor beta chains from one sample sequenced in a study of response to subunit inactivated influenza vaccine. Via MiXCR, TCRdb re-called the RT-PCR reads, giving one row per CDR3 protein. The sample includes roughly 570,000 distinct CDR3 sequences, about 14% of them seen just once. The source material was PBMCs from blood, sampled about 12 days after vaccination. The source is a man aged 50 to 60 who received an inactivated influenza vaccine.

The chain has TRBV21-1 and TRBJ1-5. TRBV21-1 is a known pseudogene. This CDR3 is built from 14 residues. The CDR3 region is CASKNIVANQPQHF. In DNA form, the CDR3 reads TGTGCCAGCAAAAACATTGTGGCCAATCAGCCCCAGCATTTT.

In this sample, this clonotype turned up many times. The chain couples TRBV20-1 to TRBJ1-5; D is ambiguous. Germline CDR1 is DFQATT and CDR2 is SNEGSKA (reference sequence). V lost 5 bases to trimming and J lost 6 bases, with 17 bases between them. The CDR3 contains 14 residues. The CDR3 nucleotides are TGCAGTGCTGGCGATTGGGAGGGAGTTCAGCCCCAGCATTTT. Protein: CSAGDWEGVQPQHF.

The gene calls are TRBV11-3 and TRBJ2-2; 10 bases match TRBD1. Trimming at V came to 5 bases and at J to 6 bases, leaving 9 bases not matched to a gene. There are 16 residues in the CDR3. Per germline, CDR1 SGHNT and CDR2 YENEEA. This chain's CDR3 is CASSLRQGARAGELFF. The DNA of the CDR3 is TGTGCCAGCAGCCTACGACAGGGGGCTAGGGCCGGGGAGCTGTTTTTT.

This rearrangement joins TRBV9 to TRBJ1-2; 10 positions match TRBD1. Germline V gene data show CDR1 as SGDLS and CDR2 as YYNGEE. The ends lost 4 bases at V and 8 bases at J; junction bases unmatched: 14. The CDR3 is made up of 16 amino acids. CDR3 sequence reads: CASSPGTGAQIWGYTF. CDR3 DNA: TGTGCCAGCAGCCCCGGGACAGGGGCACAGATCTGGGGCTACACCTTC.

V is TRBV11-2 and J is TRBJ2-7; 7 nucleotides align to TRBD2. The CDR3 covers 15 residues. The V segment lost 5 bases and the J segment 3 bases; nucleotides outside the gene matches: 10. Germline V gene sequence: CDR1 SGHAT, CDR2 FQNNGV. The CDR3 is CASSPSGAGFYEQYF. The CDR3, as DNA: TGTGCCAGCAGCCCGAGTGGAGCGGGATTCTACGAGCAGTACTTC.

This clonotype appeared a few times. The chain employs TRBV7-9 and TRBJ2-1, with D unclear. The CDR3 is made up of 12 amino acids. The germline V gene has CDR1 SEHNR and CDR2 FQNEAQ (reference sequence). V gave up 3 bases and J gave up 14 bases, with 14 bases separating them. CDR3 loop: CASSLLELWKFF. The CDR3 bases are TGTGCCAGCAGCTTGCTCGAGCTCTGGAAGTTCTTC.

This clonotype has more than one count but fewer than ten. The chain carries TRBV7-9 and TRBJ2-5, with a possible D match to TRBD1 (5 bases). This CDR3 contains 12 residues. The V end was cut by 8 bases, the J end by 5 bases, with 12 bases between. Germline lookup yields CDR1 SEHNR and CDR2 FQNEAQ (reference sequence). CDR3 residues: CASRWGRETQYF. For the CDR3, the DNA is TGTGCCAGCCGATGGGGCCGGGAGACCCAGTACTTC.

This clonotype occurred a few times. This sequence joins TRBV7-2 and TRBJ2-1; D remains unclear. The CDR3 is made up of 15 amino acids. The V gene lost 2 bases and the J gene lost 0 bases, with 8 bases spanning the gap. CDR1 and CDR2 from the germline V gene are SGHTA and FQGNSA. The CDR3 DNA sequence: TGTGCCAGCAGCTTACGGGTTTCCTCCTACAATGAGCAGTTCTTC. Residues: CASSLRVSSYNEQFF.

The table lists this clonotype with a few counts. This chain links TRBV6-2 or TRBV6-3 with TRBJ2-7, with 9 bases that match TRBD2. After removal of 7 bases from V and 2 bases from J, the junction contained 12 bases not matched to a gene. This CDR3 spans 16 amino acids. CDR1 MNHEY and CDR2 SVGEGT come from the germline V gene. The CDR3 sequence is CASKIAGVSQPYEQYF. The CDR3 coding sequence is TGTGCCAGCAAAATAGCGGGAGTTTCCCAGCCCTACGAGCAGTACTTC.

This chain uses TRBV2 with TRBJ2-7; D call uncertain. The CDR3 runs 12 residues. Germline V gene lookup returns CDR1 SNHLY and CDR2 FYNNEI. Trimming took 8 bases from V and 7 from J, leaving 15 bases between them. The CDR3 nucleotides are TGTGCCAGCTCCCATACGCTAATTGAGCAGTACTTC. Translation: CASSHTLIEQYF.

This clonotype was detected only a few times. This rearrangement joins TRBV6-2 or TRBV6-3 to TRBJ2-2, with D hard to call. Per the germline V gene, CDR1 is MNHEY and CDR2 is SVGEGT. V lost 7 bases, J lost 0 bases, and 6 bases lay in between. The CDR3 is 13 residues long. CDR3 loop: CASKSTNTGELFF. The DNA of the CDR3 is TGTGCCAGCAAATCGACGAACACCGGGGAGCTGTTTTTT.

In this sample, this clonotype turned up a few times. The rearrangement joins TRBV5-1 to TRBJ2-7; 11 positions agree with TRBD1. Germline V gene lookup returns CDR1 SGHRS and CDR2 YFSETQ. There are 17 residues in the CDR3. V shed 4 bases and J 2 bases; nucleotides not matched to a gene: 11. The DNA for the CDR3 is TGCGCCAGCAGCATCCGGGACAGGGGGATAATCGCCTACGAGCAGTACTTC. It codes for CASSIRDRGIIAYEQYF.

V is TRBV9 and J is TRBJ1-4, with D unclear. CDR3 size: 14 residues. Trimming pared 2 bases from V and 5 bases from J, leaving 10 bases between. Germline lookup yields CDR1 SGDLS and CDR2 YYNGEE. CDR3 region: CASSVGASNEKLFF. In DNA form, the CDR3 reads TGTGCCAGCAGCGTGGGTGCATCAAATGAAAAACTGTTTTTT.

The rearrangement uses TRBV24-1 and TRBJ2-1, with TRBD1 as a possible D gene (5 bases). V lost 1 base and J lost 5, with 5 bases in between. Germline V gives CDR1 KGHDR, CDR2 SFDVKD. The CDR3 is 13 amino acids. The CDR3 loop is CATSDFRDNEQFF. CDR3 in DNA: TGTGCCACCAGTGATTTCAGGGACAATGAGCAGTTCTTC.

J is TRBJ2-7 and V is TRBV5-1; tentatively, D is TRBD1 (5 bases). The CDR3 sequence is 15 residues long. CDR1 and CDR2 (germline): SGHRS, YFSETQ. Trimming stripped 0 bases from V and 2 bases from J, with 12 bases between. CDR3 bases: TGCGCCAGCAGCTTGGAGGGCAGGGTCGCCTACGAGCAGTACTTC. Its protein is CASSLEGRVAYEQYF.

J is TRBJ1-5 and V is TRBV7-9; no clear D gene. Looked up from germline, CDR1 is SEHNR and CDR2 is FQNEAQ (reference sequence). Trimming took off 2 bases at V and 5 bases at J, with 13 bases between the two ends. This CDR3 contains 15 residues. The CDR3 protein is CASSLSGRVDQPQHF. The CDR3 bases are TGTGCCAGCAGCTTATCGGGGAGAGTTGATCAGCCCCAGCATTTT.

The CDR3 DNA follows: TGCGCCAGCAGCCAAGATGGGTACGGAACTGCGAACACCGGGGAGCTGTTTTTT. Translating it yields CASSQDGYGTANTGELFF. The rearrangement links TRBV4-3 to TRBJ2-2; D gene ambiguous. This CDR3 is 18 amino acids long. V lost 0 bases and J lost 0, with 14 bases in between. Germline assignment: CDR1 LGHNA and CDR2 YSLEER.

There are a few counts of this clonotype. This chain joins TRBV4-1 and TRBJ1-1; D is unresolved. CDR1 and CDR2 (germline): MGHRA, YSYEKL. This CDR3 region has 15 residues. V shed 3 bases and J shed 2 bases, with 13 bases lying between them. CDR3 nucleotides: TGCGCCAGCAGCCACCCCTTGAGCCAAAACACTGAAGCTTTCTTT. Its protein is CASSHPLSQNTEAFF.

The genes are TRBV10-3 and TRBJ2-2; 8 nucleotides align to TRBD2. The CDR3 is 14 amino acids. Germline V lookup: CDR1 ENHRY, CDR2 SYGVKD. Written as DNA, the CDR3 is TGTGTCTCCGCAGCGGGGGCGAACACCGGGGAGCTGTTTTTT. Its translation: CVSAAGANTGELFF.

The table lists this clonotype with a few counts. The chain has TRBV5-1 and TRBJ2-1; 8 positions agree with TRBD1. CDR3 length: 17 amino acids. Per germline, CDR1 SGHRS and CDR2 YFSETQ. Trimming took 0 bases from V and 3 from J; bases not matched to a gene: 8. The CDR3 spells CASSLADRDWYYNEQFF. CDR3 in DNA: TGCGCCAGCAGCTTGGCGGACAGGGACTGGTACTACAATGAGCAGTTCTTC.

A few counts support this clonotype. CDR3 DNA: TGTGCCAGCAGTCCCGTGGGGAGCGGCTACACAGATACGCAGTATTTT. This gives the protein CASSPVGSGYTDTQYF. The V gene is TRBV28, the J gene TRBJ2-3, with a tentative D call TRBD2 (5 bases). The CDR3 contains 16 residues. In germline, CDR1 is MDHEN, CDR2 SYDVKM. V was pared by 5 bases and J by 2 bases, with 17 bases between.

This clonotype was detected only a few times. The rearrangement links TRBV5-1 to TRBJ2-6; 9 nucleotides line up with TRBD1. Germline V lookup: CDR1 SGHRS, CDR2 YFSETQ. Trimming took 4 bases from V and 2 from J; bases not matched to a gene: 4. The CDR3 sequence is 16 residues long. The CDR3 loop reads CASSLTGGAGANVLTF. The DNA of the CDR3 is TGCGCCAGCAGCCTTACAGGGGGCGCTGGGGCCAACGTCCTGACTTTC.

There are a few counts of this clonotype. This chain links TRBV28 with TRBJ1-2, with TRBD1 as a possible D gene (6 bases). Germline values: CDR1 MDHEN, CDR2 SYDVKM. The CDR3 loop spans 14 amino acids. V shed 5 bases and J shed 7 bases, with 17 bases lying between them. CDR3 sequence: CASSLLRQARGYTF. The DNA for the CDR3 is TGTGCCAGCAGTCTCCTCAGACAGGCTCGTGGCTACACCTTC.

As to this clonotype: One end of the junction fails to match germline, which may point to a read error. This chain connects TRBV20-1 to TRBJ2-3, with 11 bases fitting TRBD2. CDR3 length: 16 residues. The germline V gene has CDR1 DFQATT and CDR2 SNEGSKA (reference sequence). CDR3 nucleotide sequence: TGCTGTGCTAGAGATCTACGGACTAGCGGGTTTTATACGCAGTATTTT. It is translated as CCARDLRTSGFYTQYF.

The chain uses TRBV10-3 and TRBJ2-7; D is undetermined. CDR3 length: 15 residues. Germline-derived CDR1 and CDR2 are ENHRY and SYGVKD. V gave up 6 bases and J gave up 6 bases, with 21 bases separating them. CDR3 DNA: TGTGCCATCAGGACGTCCCGGAGCTTGGTCTCCGAGCAGTACTTC. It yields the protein CAIRTSRSLVSEQYF.

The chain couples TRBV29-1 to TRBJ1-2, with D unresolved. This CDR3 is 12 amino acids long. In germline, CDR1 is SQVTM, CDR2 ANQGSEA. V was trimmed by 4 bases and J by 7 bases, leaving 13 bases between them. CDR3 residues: CSVASGHVGYTF. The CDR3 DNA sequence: TGCAGCGTTGCGTCAGGTCACGTTGGCTACACCTTC.

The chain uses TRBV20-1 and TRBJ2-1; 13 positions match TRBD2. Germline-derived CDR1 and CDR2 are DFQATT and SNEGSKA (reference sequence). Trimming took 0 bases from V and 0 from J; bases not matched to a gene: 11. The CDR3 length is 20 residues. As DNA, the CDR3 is TGCAGTGCTAGAGATGACTCCCTACTAGCGGGAGGGTTCTCCTACAATGAGCAGTTCTTC. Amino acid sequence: CSARDDSLLAGGFSYNEQFF.

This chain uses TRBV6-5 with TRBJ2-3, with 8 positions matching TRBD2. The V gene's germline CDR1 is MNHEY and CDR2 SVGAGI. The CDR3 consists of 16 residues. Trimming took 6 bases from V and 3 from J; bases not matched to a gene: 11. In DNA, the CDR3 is TGTGCCAGCAGCTACAGCGGGGGCCCGGGGACAGATACGCAGTATTTT. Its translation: CASSYSGGPGTDTQYF.

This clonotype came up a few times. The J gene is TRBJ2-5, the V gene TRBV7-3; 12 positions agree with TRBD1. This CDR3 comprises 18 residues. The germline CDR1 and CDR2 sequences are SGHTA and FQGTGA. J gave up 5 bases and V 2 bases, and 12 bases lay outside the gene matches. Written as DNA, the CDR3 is TGTGCCAGCAGCTTAGGATCCGGGACAGGGGGCGCGAAGGAGACCCAGTACTTC. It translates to CASSLGSGTGGAKETQYF. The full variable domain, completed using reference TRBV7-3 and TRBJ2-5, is GAGVSQTPSNKVTEKGKYVELRCDPISGHTALYWYRQSLGQGPEFLIYFQGTGAADDSGLPNDRFFAVRPEGSVSTLKIQRTERGDSAVYLCASSLGSGTGGAKETQYFGPGTRLLVL.

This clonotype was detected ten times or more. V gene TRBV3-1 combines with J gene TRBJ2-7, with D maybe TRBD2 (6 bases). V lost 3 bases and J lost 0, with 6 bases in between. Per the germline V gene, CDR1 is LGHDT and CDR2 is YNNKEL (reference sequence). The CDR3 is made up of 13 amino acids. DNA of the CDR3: TGTGCCAGCAGCCACGGGAGCTCCTACGAGCAGTACTTC. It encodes CASSHGSSYEQYF.

The CDR3 DNA is TGCGCCAGCAGCTTAGGAAGCGGGAGGGCAGGTGAGCAGTTCTTC. Protein: CASSLGSGRAGEQFF. The chain uses TRBV5-1 and TRBJ2-1; 10 nucleotides align to TRBD2. The CDR3 extends over 15 amino acids. Germline values: CDR1 SGHRS, CDR2 YFSETQ. J was trimmed by 9 bases and V by 2 bases; bases with no gene match: 8.